This TCR beta chain was sequenced for a study of T cell changes during pregnancy in multiple sclerosis. Here immunoSEQ multiplex PCR was the method, and the copy in TCRdb shows in-frame clones only, minus some. The sample contains 30,000 or so clones, around nine tenths of which appear only once. The clonotype was recovered from a female donor with multiple sclerosis, enrolled in a pregnancy study. This specimen was CD8+ T cells from peripheral blood mononuclear cells, taken after pregnancy.

CDR3 protein: CSVASVDTGELFF. DNA for the CDR3: TGCAGCGTGGCTAGCGTAGACACCGGGGAGCTGTTTTTT. This chain connects TRBV29-1 to TRBJ2-2; a weak D match, TRBD2 (6 bases). The CDR3 covers 13 residues. Germline CDR1 is SQVTM and CDR2 is ANQGSEA. The V end was cut by 6 bases, the J end by 3 bases, with 11 bases between.